The sequence of this T cell receptor beta chain was determined in a study of blood T cells in healthy people across ages. This clonotype was recorded once. The target antigen is unknown. Germline lookup yields CDR1 SGHTA and CDR2 FQGNSA. The CDR3 spans 15 residues. Trimming took off 3 bases at V and 2 bases at J, with 13 bases between the two ends. Researchers report isolating at least 6.5 million PBMCs per sample. A J-beta primer mix and a sample-barcoded 5' primer were used in a second PCR of about 7 to 11 cycles. At least 2.5 million CDR3-containing paired-end reads were obtained per sample. TCRdb re-derived calls from the 5' RACE reads in MiXCR, one entry per CDR3 protein. The table records roughly 860,000 distinct CDR3 sequences, 60% to 80% of them present only once. Regarding the study as a whole: Estimates of diversity drawn from one million T cells were considered underestimates.

The sequence was obtained from a man aged 25-45 years in good health. Sequencing was performed on blood. The J gene is TRBJ2-5, the V gene TRBV7-2; D is unclear. CDR3 DNA: TGTGCCAGCAGCTTCTCCCTGGGCATTCAAGAGACCCAGTACTTC. Its protein product is CASSFSLGIQETQYF.